This T cell receptor beta chain was found in a study of cytomegalovirus exposure and HLA in healthy donors. Primers: 60 Vbeta forward and 13 Jbeta reverse. Data came from immunoSEQ multiplex PCR; TCRdb stores just in-frame clones and leaves some out. The sample includes about 120,000 clones, around three quarters seen only once; the top ten take 3.5% to 4.5%. Germline values: CDR1 KGHSH, CDR2 LQKENI. The trim removed 0 bases at V and 0 bases at J, leaving 2 bases unmatched. The CDR3 length is 16 residues. This clone has more than one count but fewer than ten. Other nucleotide sequences from this sample produce the same CDR3.

The TCR originated in a man under 40 in good health and CMV-seropositive. Sequencing was performed on PBMCs. The gene calls are TRBV18 and TRBJ1-5, with 7 bases matching TRBD1. CDR3 sequence: CASSPPGTDSNQPQHF. The CDR3, as DNA: TGTGCCAGCTCACCACCGGGGACAGATAGCAATCAGCCCCAGCATTTT.